The entry below describes one TCR beta chain. Its cognate antigen is unknown. This entry is derived from a study of identical twins. MiXCR, run by TCRdb on the 5' RACE reads, gives a single entry per CDR3 protein. The sample shows about 660,000 distinct CDR3 sequences, 8.5% to 9% of them seen only once. The study, taken as a whole, reports: Models underestimated how often monozygotic twins shared out-of-frame TCR alpha. Conclusions leaned on cross-sectional statistical analysis and did not track the same donors over time. There is a chance that invariant MAIT and iNKT cells partially muddied zero-insertion analyses. While abundant cord blood beta clonotypes carried fewer insertions, memory repertoires showed no such pattern.

The CDR3 is 12 residues long. The germline gives CDR1 MNHNY, CDR2 SVGAGI (reference sequence). The ends lost 10 bases at V and 6 bases at J; junction bases unmatched: 3. This sample also appeared in a second study, on yellow fever vaccine responses in identical twins.

The sequencing input was PBMCs. This receptor was identified in a woman aged 18-29 years in good health. The chain links TRBV6-6 to TRBJ2-7, with 13 bases that match TRBD2. The CDR3 here is CATRTSGGEQYF. CDR3 nucleotides: TGTGCCACTCGGACTAGCGGGGGCGAGCAGTACTTC.